In this sample, the clone carrying this T cell receptor beta chain turned up a few times. Its cognate antigen is unknown. These data originate in a study of blood T cells in healthy people across ages. Study-wide findings and caveats: Roughly linearly, TCR beta diversity per million T cells fell as age increased. Naive T cell percentage showed a strong correlation with the diversity of TCR beta.

Germline values: CDR1 SGHVS, CDR2 FQNEAQ. The CDR3 contains 16 residues. J gave up 6 bases and V 2 bases, and 10 bases lay outside the gene matches. There were at least 6 micrograms of total RNA extracted from every sample. It was with a sample-barcoded 5' primer and a J-beta primer mix that a second PCR of roughly 6 to 11 cycles was run. Each TCR beta cDNA got a 12-nucleotide random molecular identifier. A single record per CDR3 protein comes from TCRdb applying MiXCR to the 5' RACE reads. The data hold around 1.5 million distinct CDR3 sequences, with about 35% observed a single time. The rearrangement uses TRBV7-8 and TRBJ2-7, with 10 bases fitting TRBD1. This receptor was obtained from a woman in her 30s in good health. Sequences were obtained from blood. CDR3 in amino acids: CASSLYFEGQGSEQYF. DNA of the CDR3: TGTGCCAGCAGCTTATATTTCGAGGGACAGGGGAGCGAGCAGTACTTC.